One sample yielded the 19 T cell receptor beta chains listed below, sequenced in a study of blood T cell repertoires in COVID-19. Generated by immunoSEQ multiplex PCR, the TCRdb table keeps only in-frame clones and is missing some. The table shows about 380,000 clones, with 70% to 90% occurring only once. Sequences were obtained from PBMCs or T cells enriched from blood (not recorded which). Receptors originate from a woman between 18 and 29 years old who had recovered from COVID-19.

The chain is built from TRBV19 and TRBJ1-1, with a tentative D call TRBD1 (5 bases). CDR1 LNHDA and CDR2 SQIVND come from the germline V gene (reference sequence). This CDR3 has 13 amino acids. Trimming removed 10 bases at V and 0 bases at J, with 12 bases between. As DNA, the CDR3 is TGTGCCACCTCGGGACTCTTGAACACTGAAGCTTTCTTT. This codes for CATSGLLNTEAFF.

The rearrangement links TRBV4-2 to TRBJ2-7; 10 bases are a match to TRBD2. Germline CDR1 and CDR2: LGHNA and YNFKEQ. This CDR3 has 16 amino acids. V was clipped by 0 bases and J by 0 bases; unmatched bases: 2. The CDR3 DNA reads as TGTGCCAGCAGCCAAGATCTAGCGGGGGCCTCCTACGAGCAGTACTTC. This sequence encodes CASSQDLAGASYEQYF.

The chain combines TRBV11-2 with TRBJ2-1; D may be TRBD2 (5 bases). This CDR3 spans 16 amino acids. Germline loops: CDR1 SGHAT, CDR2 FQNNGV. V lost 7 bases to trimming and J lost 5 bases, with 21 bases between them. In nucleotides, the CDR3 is TGTGCCAGCACCTCCTGGGTAGGGAGTGGCGACAATGAGCAGTTCTTC. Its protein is CASTSWVGSGDNEQFF.

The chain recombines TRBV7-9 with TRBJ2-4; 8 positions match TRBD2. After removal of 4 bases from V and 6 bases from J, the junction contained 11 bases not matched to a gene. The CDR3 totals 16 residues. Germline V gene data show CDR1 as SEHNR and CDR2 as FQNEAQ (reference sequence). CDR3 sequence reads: CASSWARGGLGNIQYF. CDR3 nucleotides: TGTGCCAGCAGCTGGGCTCGGGGGGGCCTTGGAAACATTCAGTACTTC.

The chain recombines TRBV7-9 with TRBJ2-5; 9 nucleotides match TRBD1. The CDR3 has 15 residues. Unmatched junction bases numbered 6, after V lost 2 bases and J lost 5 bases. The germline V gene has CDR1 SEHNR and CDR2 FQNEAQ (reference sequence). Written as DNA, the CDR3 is TGTGCCAGCAGCTTACCGGACAGGGGCACCGAGACCCAGTACTTC. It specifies CASSLPDRGTETQYF. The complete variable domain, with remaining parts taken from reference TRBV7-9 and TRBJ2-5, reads DTGVSQNPRHKITKRGQNVTFRCDPISEHNRLYWYRQTLGQGPEFLTYFQNEAQLEKSRLLSDRFSAERPKGSFSTLEIQRTEQGDSAMYLCASSLPDRGTETQYFGPGTRLLVL.

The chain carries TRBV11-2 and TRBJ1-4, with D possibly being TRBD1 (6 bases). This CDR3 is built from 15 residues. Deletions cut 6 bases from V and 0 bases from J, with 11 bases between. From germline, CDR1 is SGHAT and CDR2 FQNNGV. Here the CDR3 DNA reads TGTGCCAGCAGTACCCGACAGGCAACTAATGAAAAACTGTTTTTT. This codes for CASSTRQATNEKLFF.

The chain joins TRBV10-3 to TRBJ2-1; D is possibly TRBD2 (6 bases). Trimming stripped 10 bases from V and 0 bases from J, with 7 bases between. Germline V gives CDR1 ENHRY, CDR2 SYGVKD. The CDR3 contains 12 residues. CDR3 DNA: TGTGCCACGGAGGGCTCCTACAATGAGCAGTTCTTC. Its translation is CATEGSYNEQFF.

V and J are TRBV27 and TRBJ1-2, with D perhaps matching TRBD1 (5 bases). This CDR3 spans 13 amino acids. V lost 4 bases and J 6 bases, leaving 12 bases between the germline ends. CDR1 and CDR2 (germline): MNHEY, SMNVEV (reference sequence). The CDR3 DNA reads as TGTGCCAGCAGTTACGCAGGGTTTCATGGCTACACCTTC. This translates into CASSYAGFHGYTF.

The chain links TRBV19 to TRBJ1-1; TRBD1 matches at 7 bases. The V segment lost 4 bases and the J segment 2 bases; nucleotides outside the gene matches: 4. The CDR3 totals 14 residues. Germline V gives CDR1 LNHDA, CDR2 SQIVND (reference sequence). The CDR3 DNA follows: TGTGCCAGTAGTAGCGACAGGGTAAACACTGAAGCTTTCTTT. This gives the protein CASSSDRVNTEAFF.

For the CDR3, the DNA is TGTGCCAGCACCGACAGAGCCACTGGAAACACCATATATTTT. Translating it yields CASTDRATGNTIYF. The chain employs TRBV6-6 and TRBJ1-3; D possibly corresponds to TRBD1 (5 bases). Germline V CDR1 and CDR2: MNHNY, SVGAGI (reference sequence). The germline V and J ends were trimmed by 7 bases and 2 bases, with 12 bases remaining between them. This CDR3 contains 14 residues.

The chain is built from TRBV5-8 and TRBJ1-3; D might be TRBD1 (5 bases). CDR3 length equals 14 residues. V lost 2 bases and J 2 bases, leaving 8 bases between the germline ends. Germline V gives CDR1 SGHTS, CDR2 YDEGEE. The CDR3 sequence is CASSFRGAGNTIYF. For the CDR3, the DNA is TGTGCCAGCAGCTTTCGGGGGGCTGGAAACACCATATATTTT.

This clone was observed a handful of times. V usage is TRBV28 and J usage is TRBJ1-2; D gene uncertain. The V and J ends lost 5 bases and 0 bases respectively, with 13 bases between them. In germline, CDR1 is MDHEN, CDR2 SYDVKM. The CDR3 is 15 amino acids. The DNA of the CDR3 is TGTGCCAGCAGTCAAGTTGTTGTAGCTAACTATGGCTACACCTTC. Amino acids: CASSQVVVANYGYTF.

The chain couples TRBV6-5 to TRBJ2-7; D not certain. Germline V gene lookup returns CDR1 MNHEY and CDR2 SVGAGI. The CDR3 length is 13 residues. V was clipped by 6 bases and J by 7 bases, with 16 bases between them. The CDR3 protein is CASSKMSGWEQYF. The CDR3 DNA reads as TGTGCCAGCAGCAAAATGTCAGGTTGGGAGCAGTACTTC.

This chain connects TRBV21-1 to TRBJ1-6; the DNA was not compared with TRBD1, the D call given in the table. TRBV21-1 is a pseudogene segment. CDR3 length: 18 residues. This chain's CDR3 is CASSKVGTGRDNNSPLHF. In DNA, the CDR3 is TGTGCCAGCAGCAAAGTTGGGACAGGGCGGGATAACAATTCACCCCTCCACTTT.

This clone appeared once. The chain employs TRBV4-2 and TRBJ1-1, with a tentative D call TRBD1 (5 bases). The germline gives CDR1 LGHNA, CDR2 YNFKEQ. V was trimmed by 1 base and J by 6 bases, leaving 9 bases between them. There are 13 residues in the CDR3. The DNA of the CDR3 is TGTGCCAGCAGCCAAGGATCGGGGGCTGAAGCTTTCTTT. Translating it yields CASSQGSGAEAFF.

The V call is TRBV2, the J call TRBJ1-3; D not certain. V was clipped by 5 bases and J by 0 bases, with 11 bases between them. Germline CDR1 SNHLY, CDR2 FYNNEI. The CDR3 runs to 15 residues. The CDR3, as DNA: TGTGCCAGCAGTTTGACACGTCCCTCTGGAAACACCATATATTTT. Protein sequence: CASSLTRPSGNTIYF.

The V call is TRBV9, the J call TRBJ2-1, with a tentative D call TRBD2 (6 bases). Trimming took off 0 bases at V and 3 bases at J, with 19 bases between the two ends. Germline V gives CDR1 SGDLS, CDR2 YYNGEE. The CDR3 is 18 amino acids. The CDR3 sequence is CASSVGGAGSSRYNEQFF. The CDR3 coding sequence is TGTGCCAGCAGCGTAGGAGGGGCGGGGAGTTCCCGCTACAATGAGCAGTTCTTC.

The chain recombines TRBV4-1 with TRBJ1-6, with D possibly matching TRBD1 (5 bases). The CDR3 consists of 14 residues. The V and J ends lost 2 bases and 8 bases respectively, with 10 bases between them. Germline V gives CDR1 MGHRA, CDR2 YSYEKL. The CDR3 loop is CASSQLREDSPLHF. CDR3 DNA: TGCGCCAGCAGCCAACTCAGGGAGGATTCACCCCTCCACTTT.

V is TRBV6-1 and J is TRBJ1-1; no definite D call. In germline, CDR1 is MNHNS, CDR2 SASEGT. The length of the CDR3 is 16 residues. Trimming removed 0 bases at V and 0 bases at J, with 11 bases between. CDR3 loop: CASSEAPWRLNTEAFF. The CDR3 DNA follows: TGTGCCAGCAGTGAAGCCCCTTGGAGACTGAACACTGAAGCTTTCTTT.